This paragraph covers one T cell receptor beta chain sequence. These data belong to a study of blood T cell repertoires in COVID-19. Looking at the study overall: Acute and convalescent COVID-19 samples came from the United States, Italy and Spain.

Only in-frame clones appear in the TCRdb table, and some are missing; sequencing was by immunoSEQ multiplex PCR. The sample includes about 140,000 clones, 60% to 80% of them seen just once. The CDR3 runs 15 residues. Germline V gives CDR1 SGHNT, CDR2 YYREEE (reference sequence). Trimming cost V 1 base and J 7 bases, with 17 bases left between them. The sequence was obtained from a man aged 45-65 years with active or convalescent COVID-19. V usage is TRBV5-4 and J usage is TRBJ2-5; maybe TRBD2 (6 bases). Material: peripheral blood. Here the CDR3 reads CASSLRVADPGTQYF. Here the CDR3 DNA reads TGTGCCAGCAGCTTGAGAGTAGCGGATCCGGGGACCCAGTACTTC.